The clone carrying this TCR beta chain has a count of ten or more. The record originates from a study of CD8 T cells in ankylosing spondylitis. Germline lookup yields CDR1 MNHEY and CDR2 SMNVEV (reference sequence). The V gene end was trimmed by 1 base and the J gene end by 6 bases; junction bases not matched to a gene: 7. This CDR3 contains 15 residues. One entry per CDR3 protein results from TCRdb running MiXCR on the 5' RACE reads. The sample yields under 150,000 distinct CDR3 sequences, roughly 10% seen once. Material for sequencing was blood, either unsorted or a sorted T cell fraction (not recorded which). This clonotype originated in a female donor with ankylosing spondylitis or in good health (not recorded which). The chain links TRBV27 to TRBJ1-1; TRBD1 matches 8 bases. The CDR3 bases are TGTGCCAGCAGTTTATACCGCCCGACAGGGGCTGAAGCTTTCTTT. Translated: CASSLYRPTGAEAFF.